This TCR beta chain was sequenced during a study of blood T cell repertoires in COVID-19. At the level of the study: T cells, B-cell-depleted T cells, or PBMCs provided the cDNA or gDNA that served as material.

In the authors' workflow: Reference gene primer amplification gave nucleated cell count estimates. TCRdb's table, derived via immunoSEQ multiplex PCR, lists solely in-frame clones and lacks some. V, J and clone size are taken as reported in that table, and D and trimming were inferred from the DNA itself. The table records approximately 180,000 clones, more than 75% of them present only once. This CDR3 is built from 17 residues. CDR1 LNHDA and CDR2 SQIVND come from the germline V gene (reference sequence). Losses at the gene ends were 2 bases for V and 3 bases for J; bases not matched to a gene: 7. Source material: peripheral blood. The receptor was derived from a man aged 40-50 years with active or convalescent COVID-19. The V call is TRBV19, the J call TRBJ2-3; 11 nucleotides align to TRBD1. CDR3 sequence: CASSIRVGTGGTDTQYF. CDR3 in DNA: TGTGCCAGTAGTATAAGGGTAGGGACAGGGGGAACAGATACGCAGTATTTT.